These T cell receptor beta chains were read from a single sample in a study of CD8+ T cells in alopecia areata. The assay was immunoSEQ multiplex PCR, and TCRdb's table has in-frame clones only and misses some. Counted here are about 110,000 clones, approximately 50% occurring once; the ten biggest clones make up over 20%. Material: NKG2D-low CD8+ T cells sorted from blood. The receptor set was obtained from a human donor with alopecia areata. Each CDR3 is given with its conserved first and last residue. The order of the fields is D gene, V gene, J gene, clone size, CDR3 DNA, CDR3 protein. A D gene is named only where the DNA matches it firmly. Not all rows give a size; the values are once, few, many and, for expanded clones, a class.

D: .; V: TRBV29-1; J: TRBJ1-1; size: .; DNA: TGCAGCGTCCCAGGGACGTCCCTTGAAGCTTTCTTT; CDR3: CSVPGTSLEAFF
D: TRBD1; V: TRBV5-1; J: TRBJ1-1; size: .; DNA: TGCGCCAGCAGCAGGGGACAGGGCGGGAACACTGAAGCTTTCTTT; CDR3: CASSRGQGGNTEAFF
D: .; V: TRBV29-1; J: TRBJ2-1; size: few; DNA: TGCAGCGTTGAACCCAATGAGCAGTTCTTC; CDR3: CSVEPNEQFF
D: .; V: TRBV5-1; J: TRBJ1-1; size: .; DNA: TGCGCCAGCAGGCAGGGTAGTGCTGAAGCTTTCTTT; CDR3: CASRQGSAEAFF
D: .; V: TRBV19; J: TRBJ2-1; size: .; DNA: TGTGCCAGTACCCCGGCGTCGGCAGGGTCCTACAATGAGCAGTTCTTC; CDR3: CASTPASAGSYNEQFF
D: .; V: TRBV5-1; J: TRBJ2-7; size: .; DNA: TGCGCCAGCAGCGCGGGGTCCTACGAGCAGTACTTC; CDR3: CASSAGSYEQYF
D: TRBD2; V: TRBV27; J: TRBJ2-5; size: .; DNA: TGTGCCAGCAGTCTTATAGCGGGAGGGGCCCGGGAGACCCAGTACTTC; CDR3: CASSLIAGGARETQYF
D: TRBD2; V: TRBV7-3; J: TRBJ2-7; size: .; DNA: TGTGCCAGCAGCCCGGGCGGGGGTTACGAGCAGTACTTC; CDR3: CASSPGGGYEQYF
D: .; V: TRBV25-1; J: TRBJ1-1; size: .; DNA: TGTGCCAGCAGTGTGGCCACTGAAGCTTTCTTT; CDR3: CASSVATEAFF
D: .; V: TRBV5-6; J: TRBJ2-7; size: .; DNA: TGTGCCAGCAGCTCGCCCCTCGGGACACAGGCTTACGAGCAGTACTTC; CDR3: CASSSPLGTQAYEQYF
D: .; V: TRBV9; J: TRBJ1-2; size: .; DNA: TGTGCCAGCAGCCCCCGGGGACCGGCTAATGGCTACACCTTC; CDR3: CASSPRGPANGYTF
D: .; V: TRBV14; J: TRBJ2-3; size: few; DNA: TGTGCCAGCACCCCGGGACGTTACTCAGATACGCAGTATTTT; CDR3: CASTPGRYSDTQYF
D: .; V: TRBV7-9; J: TRBJ2-1; size: .; DNA: TGTGCCAGCAGCTTGACAGAGAGCTACAATGAGCAGTTCTTC; CDR3: CASSLTESYNEQFF
D: TRBD1; V: TRBV15; J: TRBJ2-7; size: .; DNA: TGTGCCACCAGCAGGGGGACAGGAGATTACGAGCAGTACTTC; CDR3: CATSRGTGDYEQYF
D: .; V: TRBV1; J: TRBJ2-1; size: .; DNA: TGCACCAGCAGCCCCGTGGCGGGCGGGCCTCTCAATGAGCAGTTCTTC; CDR3: CTSSPVAGGPLNEQFF
D: .; V: TRBV29-1; J: TRBJ2-7; size: .; DNA: TGCAGCGCGAGAGGGCTGCCGAACTACGAGCAGTACTTC; CDR3: CSARGLPNYEQYF
D: .; V: TRBV23-1; J: TRBJ1-4; size: .; DNA: TGCGCCAGCAGTCAAAGCAGGGCCAGAGAAAAACTGTTTTTT; CDR3: CASSQSRAREKLFF
D: .; V: TRBV5-4; J: TRBJ2-6; size: .; DNA: TGTGCTGCCCGGCCAGGGTTTGGCTCTGGGGCCAACGTCCTGACTTTC; CDR3: CAARPGFGSGANVLTF
D: TRBD1; V: TRBV19; J: TRBJ2-7; size: .; DNA: TGTGCCAGTAGTATAGGGACAGGTGCGGTCGAGCAGTACTTC; CDR3: CASSIGTGAVEQYF
D: .; V: TRBV30; J: TRBJ2-1; size: .; DNA: TGTGCCTGGAGTGATATAGCGGAGCTACTCTACAATGAGCAGTTCTTC; CDR3: CAWSDIAELLYNEQFF
D: .; V: TRBV6-1; J: TRBJ1-2; size: .; DNA: TGTGCCAGCAGGCCGCTGGGTTATGTAGGCGATGGCTACACCTTC; CDR3: CASRPLGYVGDGYTF
D: .; V: TRBV5-1; J: TRBJ2-1; size: few; DNA: TGCGCCAGCAGCTTGGATGGTGGCGAGCAGTTCTTC; CDR3: CASSLDGGEQFF
D: TRBD2; V: TRBV29-1; J: TRBJ2-3; size: .; DNA: TGCAGCGCTGGGGCCCCACTAGCGGGAACAGATACGCAGTATTTT; CDR3: CSAGAPLAGTDTQYF
D: TRBD2; V: TRBV10-3; J: TRBJ2-1; size: once; DNA: TGTGCCATCAGTCCCCGGGGACTAGCGGGATACAATGAGCAGTTCTTC; CDR3: CAISPRGLAGYNEQFF
D: TRBD2; V: TRBV5-5; J: TRBJ2-3; size: .; DNA: TGTGCCAGCAGCTTGCGGCTAGCGGGAGGCGGGAGCACAGATACGCAGTATTTT; CDR3: CASSLRLAGGGSTDTQYF
D: .; V: TRBV28; J: TRBJ2-5; size: .; DNA: TGTGCCAGCAGTTTTTTGGGGCTGGAGACCCAGTACTTC; CDR3: CASSFLGLETQYF
D: .; V: TRBV27; J: TRBJ2-1; size: .; DNA: TGTGCCAGCAGTTTTGCCAACTACAATGAGCAGTTCTTC; CDR3: CASSFANYNEQFF
D: TRBD1; V: TRBV6-6; J: TRBJ2-7; size: few; DNA: TGTGCCAGTACCGGGACAGGGACTTACGAGCAGTACTTC; CDR3: CASTGTGTYEQYF
D: .; V: TRBV19; J: TRBJ2-2; size: once; DNA: TGTGCCAGTAGTATCGGGCAGGGGACCGGGGAGCTGTTTTTT; CDR3: CASSIGQGTGELFF
D: .; V: TRBV28; J: TRBJ2-5; size: few; DNA: TGTGCCAGCAGTTCGATCCCCCCCCAGCAGTCGGAGACCCAGTACTTC; CDR3: CASSSIPPQQSETQYF
D: .; V: TRBV2; J: TRBJ2-1; size: .; DNA: TGTGCCAGCATGGGAGTTATTGAGCAGTTCTTC; CDR3: CASMGVIEQFF
D: .; V: TRBV9; J: TRBJ2-7; size: .; DNA: TGTGCCAGCAGCGTAGAGGGCAGGGACGACGAGCAGTACTTC; CDR3: CASSVEGRDDEQYF
D: TRBD2; V: TRBV5-6; J: TRBJ2-7; size: .; DNA: TGTGCCAGCAGCTTAGGGGTTAGCGGGAGGGGTTACGAGCAGTACTTC; CDR3: CASSLGVSGRGYEQYF
D: TRBD2; V: TRBV6-5; J: TRBJ2-3; size: .; DNA: TGTGCCAGCAGTTTTTCCTCTAGCGGGAGGGCAGATACGCAGTATTTT; CDR3: CASSFSSSGRADTQYF
D: .; V: TRBV11-2; J: TRBJ2-7; size: .; DNA: TGTGCCAGCAGCTTAGGCCGACAAGACGAGCAGTACTTC; CDR3: CASSLGRQDEQYF
D: TRBD2; V: TRBV19; J: TRBJ2-1; size: few; DNA: TGTGCCAGTAGTACAGCGGGATTCGGGAATGAGCAGTTCTTC; CDR3: CASSTAGFGNEQFF
D: .; V: TRBV29-1; J: TRBJ2-4; size: few; DNA: TGCAGCGTTGTGAGGGAGGCCAAAAACATTCAGTACTTC; CDR3: CSVVREAKNIQYF
D: TRBD1; V: TRBV2; J: TRBJ2-6; size: .; DNA: TGTGCCAGCAGGATGGGGACAGGGTCTGGGGCCAACGTCCTGACTTTC; CDR3: CASRMGTGSGANVLTF
D: .; V: TRBV13; J: TRBJ2-3; size: .; DNA: TGTGCCAGCAGCTTAGAGGGGCCCCGTGGCGCAGATACGCAGTATTTT; CDR3: CASSLEGPRGADTQYF
D: .; V: TRBV5-6; J: TRBJ2-1; size: .; DNA: TGTGCCAGCAGTGAGACTAGTATCGATGAGCAGTTCTTC; CDR3: CASSETSIDEQFF
D: TRBD2; V: TRBV9; J: TRBJ2-1; size: .; DNA: TGTGCCAGCAGCGTAGAAGGCGGGAGGAGCGATGAGCAGTTCTTC; CDR3: CASSVEGGRSDEQFF
D: .; V: TRBV29-1; J: TRBJ2-1; size: few; DNA: TGCAGCGTTTTTCTAGCCCCTTACAATGAGCAGTTCTTC; CDR3: CSVFLAPYNEQFF
D: .; V: TRBV14; J: TRBJ2-7; size: few; DNA: TGTGCCAGCAGCCTGGGACGGAGATCCTACGAGCAGTACTTC; CDR3: CASSLGRRSYEQYF
D: TRBD2; V: TRBV6-5; J: TRBJ2-5; size: .; DNA: TGTGCCAGCAGCCAATCTAGCGGGCTCGCGGAGACCCAGTACTTC; CDR3: CASSQSSGLAETQYF
D: .; V: TRBV19; J: TRBJ2-4; size: few; DNA: TGTGCCAGTAGTATGTCCAGGGGGGGAAACATTCAGTACTTC; CDR3: CASSMSRGGNIQYF
D: .; V: TRBV6-1; J: TRBJ2-3; size: .; DNA: TGTGCCAGCAGTGATGTTGGCGGGACCGAGAGGGGGACGCAGTATTTT; CDR3: CASSDVGGTERGTQYF
D: TRBD2; V: TRBV13; J: TRBJ2-7; size: few; DNA: TGTGCCAGCAGCCCCTGGGGGTTAGCGGGTGAGGGCGAGCAGTACTTC; CDR3: CASSPWGLAGEGEQYF
D: .; V: TRBV7-2; J: TRBJ2-1; size: large; DNA: TGTGCCAGCAGCTCCAGACTCCATGAGCAGTTCTTC; CDR3: CASSSRLHEQFF
D: .; V: TRBV30; J: TRBJ2-1; size: .; DNA: TGTGCCTGGAAAAGGGAGAGGGTTGAGCAGTTCTTC; CDR3: CAWKRERVEQFF
D: TRBD2; V: TRBV5-1; J: TRBJ2-1; size: .; DNA: TGCGCCAGCAGCTTGGGGACGAGCGGGAGTGGGTACTATGAGCAGTTCTTC; CDR3: CASSLGTSGSGYYEQFF